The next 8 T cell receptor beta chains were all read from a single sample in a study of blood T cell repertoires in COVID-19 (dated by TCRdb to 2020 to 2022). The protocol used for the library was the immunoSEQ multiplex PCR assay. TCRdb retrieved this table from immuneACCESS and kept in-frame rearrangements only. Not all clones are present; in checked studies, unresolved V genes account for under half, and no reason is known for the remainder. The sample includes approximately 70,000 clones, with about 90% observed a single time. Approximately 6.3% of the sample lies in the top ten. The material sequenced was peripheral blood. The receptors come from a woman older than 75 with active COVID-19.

The CDR3 loop reads CASSLFGTGGGYGYTF. For the CDR3, the DNA is TGTGCCAGCAGTTTATTCGGGACAGGGGGCGGATATGGCTACACCTTC. The chain couples TRBV27 to TRBJ1-2, with 12 bases that match TRBD1. V lost 1 base and J lost 5; bases outside the gene matches: 5. Germline CDR1 and CDR2: MNHEY and SMNVEV (reference sequence). CDR3 length: 16 residues.

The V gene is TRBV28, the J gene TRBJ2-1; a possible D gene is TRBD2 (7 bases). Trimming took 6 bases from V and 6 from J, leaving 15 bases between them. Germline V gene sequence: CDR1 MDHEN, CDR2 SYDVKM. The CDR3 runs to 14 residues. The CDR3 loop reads CASSLGLGGNEQFF. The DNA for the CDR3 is TGTGCCAGCAGCTTAGGACTAGGGGGCAATGAGCAGTTCTTC.

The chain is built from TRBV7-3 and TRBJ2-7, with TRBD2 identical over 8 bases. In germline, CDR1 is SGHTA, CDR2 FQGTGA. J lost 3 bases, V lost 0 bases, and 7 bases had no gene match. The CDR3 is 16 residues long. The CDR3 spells CASSLTGAGGGYEQYF. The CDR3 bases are TGTGCCAGCAGCTTAACGGGGGCGGGAGGAGGCTACGAGCAGTACTTC.

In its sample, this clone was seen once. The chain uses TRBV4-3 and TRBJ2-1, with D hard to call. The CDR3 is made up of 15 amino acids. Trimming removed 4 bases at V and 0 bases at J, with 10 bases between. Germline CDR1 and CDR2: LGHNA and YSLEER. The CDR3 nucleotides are TGCGCCAGCAGCCCGGGTACTCGCTCCTACAATGAGCAGTTCTTC. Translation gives CASSPGTRSYNEQFF.

The DNA of the CDR3 is TGCGCCAGCAGCGTGGACGGTCACTCTGGAAACACCATATATTTT. Translated: CASSVDGHSGNTIYF. The rearrangement joins TRBV5-1 to TRBJ1-3, with unresolved D. The CDR3 consists of 15 residues. V was pared by 4 bases and J by 0 bases, with 11 bases between. Germline CDR1 is SGHRS and CDR2 is YFSETQ.

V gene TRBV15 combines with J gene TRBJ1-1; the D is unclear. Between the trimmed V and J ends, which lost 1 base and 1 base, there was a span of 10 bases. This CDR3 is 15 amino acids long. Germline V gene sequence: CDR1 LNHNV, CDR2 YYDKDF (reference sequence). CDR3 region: CATSRGEEENTEAFF. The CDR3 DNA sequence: TGTGCCACCAGCAGAGGGGAGGAGGAGAACACTGAAGCTTTCTTT.

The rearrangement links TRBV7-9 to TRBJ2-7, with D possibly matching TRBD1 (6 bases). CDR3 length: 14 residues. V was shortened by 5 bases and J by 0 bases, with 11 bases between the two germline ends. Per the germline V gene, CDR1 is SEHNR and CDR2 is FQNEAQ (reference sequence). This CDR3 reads CASSGRTASYEQYF. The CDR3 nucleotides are TGTGCCAGCAGCGGCCGGACAGCCTCCTACGAGCAGTACTTC.

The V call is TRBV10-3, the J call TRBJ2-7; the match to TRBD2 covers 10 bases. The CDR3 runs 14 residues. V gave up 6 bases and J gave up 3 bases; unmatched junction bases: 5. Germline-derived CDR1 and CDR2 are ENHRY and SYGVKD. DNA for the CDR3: TGTGCCATCAGCCTAGCGGGAGCTGGCTACGAGCAGTACTTC. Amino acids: CAISLAGAGYEQYF.